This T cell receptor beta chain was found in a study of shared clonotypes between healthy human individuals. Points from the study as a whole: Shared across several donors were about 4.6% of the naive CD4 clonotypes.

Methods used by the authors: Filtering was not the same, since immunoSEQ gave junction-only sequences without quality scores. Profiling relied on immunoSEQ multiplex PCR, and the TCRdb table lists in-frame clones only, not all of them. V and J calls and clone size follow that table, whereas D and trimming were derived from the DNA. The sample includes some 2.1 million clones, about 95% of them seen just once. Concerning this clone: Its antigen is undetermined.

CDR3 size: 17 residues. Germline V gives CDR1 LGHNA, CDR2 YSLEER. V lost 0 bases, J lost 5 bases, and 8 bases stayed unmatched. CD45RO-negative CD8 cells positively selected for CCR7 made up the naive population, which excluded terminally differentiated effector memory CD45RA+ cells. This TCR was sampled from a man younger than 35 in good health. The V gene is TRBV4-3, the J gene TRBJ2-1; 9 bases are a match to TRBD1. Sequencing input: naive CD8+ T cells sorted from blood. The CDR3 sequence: CASSQEVWTGVNNEQFF. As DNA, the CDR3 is TGCGCCAGCAGCCAAGAAGTTTGGACAGGGGTAAACAATGAGCAGTTCTTC.